This T cell receptor beta chain was obtained from a study of T cells after yellow fever vaccination. General study results and limits: Post-booster reappearance was seen for most primary-vaccination clones (roughly 96% CD4, around 90% CD8). When the response was secondary, it was weaker but reached its peak faster, day 5 versus 15.

As to this clonotype: No antigen is known for it.

Template switching by 5'RACE produced TCR cDNA, adding a universal primer site and UMIs. In TCRdb, the 5' RACE reads were re-called with MiXCR into one record per CDR3 protein. The sample lists some 250,000 distinct CDR3 sequences, less than 9% occurring once. Germline-derived CDR1 and CDR2 are LGHNA and YNFKEQ. CDR3 length equals 15 residues. With 0 bases removed from V and 5 bases from J, the gap between germline ends came to 11 bases. This TCR was recovered from a man aged 30 to 45 who received the YFV17D yellow fever vaccine. The V call is TRBV4-2, the J call TRBJ2-1, with a possible D match to TRBD1 (6 bases). The material was CD4+ T cells sorted from PBMCs, obtained 15 days after the yellow fever booster vaccination. The CDR3 DNA is TGTGCCAGCAGCCAAGACCGTACAGGGAACAATGAGCAGTTCTTC. This encodes CASSQDRTGNNEQFF.